This T cell receptor (beta chain) was sequenced for a study of early T cells in non-severe SARS-CoV-2 infection. Across the study: Sequenced material consisted of bulk RNA (from unsorted whole blood), and chains were unpaired. Study-wide points: There was a bias toward anti-spike CD8 responses in VDJdb matching, which missed private and CD4 specificities.

Points on this clonotype: The antigen is not known.

As part of library construction, unique molecular identifiers were attached to individual cDNA molecules. TCRdb passed the 5' RACE reads through MiXCR, listing each CDR3 protein once. The sample lists about 110,000 distinct CDR3 sequences; 11% were seen once. V gave up 0 bases and J gave up 4 bases; unmatched junction bases: 4. Germline V gene sequence: CDR1 GTSNPN, CDR2 SVGIG (reference sequence). CDR3 length equals 15 residues. Specimen: whole blood. The V gene is TRBV30, the J gene TRBJ2-1, with 9 bases lining up with TRBD2. This receptor was identified in an adult who was a healthcare worker with PCR-confirmed SARS-CoV-2 infection or an uninfected control (not recorded which). The CDR3 DNA follows: TGTGCCTGGAGTGTAGGGCTAGCGGGATACAATGAGCAGTTCTTC. This codes for CAWSVGLAGYNEQFF.